The 6 T cell receptor beta chains listed next were all sequenced from one sample in a study of siplizumab effects on memory and regulatory T cells. Only in-frame clones appear in the TCRdb table, and some are missing; sequencing was by immunoSEQ multiplex PCR. The table lists about 91,000 clones, about 96% of them singletons. Sequencing used naive CD4+ T cells sorted from blood. Source of these receptors: a human donor in good health.

The genes are TRBV7-2 and TRBJ2-5; tentative D call: TRBD1 (5 bases). The CDR3 extends over 14 amino acids. Germline lookup yields CDR1 SGHTA and CDR2 FQGNSA. V shed 2 bases and J shed 1 base, with 8 bases lying between them. Here the CDR3 reads CASSLRGSQETQYF. CDR3 in DNA: TGTGCCAGCAGCTTAAGGGGTAGCCAAGAGACCCAGTACTTC.

V and J are TRBV5-6 and TRBJ1-5; no firm D call. This CDR3 region has 13 residues. Per germline, CDR1 SGHDT and CDR2 YYEEEE. V was cut by 0 bases and J by 7 bases, with 8 bases left in between. The CDR3 sequence: CASSLGPGQPQHF. DNA for the CDR3: TGTGCCAGCAGCTTGGGACCGGGGCAGCCCCAGCATTTT.

The V gene is TRBV12-5, the J gene TRBJ1-2; TRBD1 is a possible D gene (5 bases). Germline CDR1 and CDR2: LGHNT and FRNRAP. CDR3 length equals 17 residues. Between the trimmed V and J ends, which lost 0 bases and 3 bases, there was a span of 17 bases. CDR3 loop: CASGLVREDTRHYGYTF. CDR3 bases: TGTGCTAGTGGTTTGGTACGAGAGGACACCCGACACTATGGCTACACCTTC.

The chain joins TRBV7-3 to TRBJ2-2; possible D gene TRBD2, 7 bases. Trimming shortened V by 1 base and J by 4 bases, and 10 bases separated the two germline ends. CDR1 and CDR2 (germline): SGHTA, FQGTGA. This CDR3 is 15 amino acids long. The CDR3 DNA follows: TGTGCCAGCAGCTTAAGCGGGGGCCTCACCGGGGAGCTGTTTTTT. Residues: CASSLSGGLTGELFF.

J is TRBJ2-7 and V is TRBV7-3, with TRBD1 identical over 7 bases. CDR3 length: 15 residues. Germline V gene sequence: CDR1 SGHTA, CDR2 FQGTGA. V lost 5 bases and J lost 3; bases outside the gene matches: 10. The CDR3 reads CASSPRQGINYEQYF. DNA for the CDR3: TGTGCCAGCAGCCCTCGACAGGGTATCAACTACGAGCAGTACTTC.

The chain recombines TRBV30 with TRBJ2-7; 8 bases map to TRBD2. The CDR3 is 14 residues long. With V trimmed by 3 bases and J by 2 bases, 6 bases remained unmatched. Germline V gives CDR1 GTSNPN, CDR2 SVGIG (reference sequence). CDR3 in DNA: TGTGCCTGGAGCGAAAGCGGGGGTCCCTACGAGCAGTACTTC. Translation: CAWSESGGPYEQYF.